This TCR beta chain was retrieved from a study listed by TCRdb under 2016. The library was prepared using RT-PCR. TCRdb records Illumina MiSeq as the sequencer. The raw public data were reprocessed by TCRdb itself: fastp quality trimming at Q25, MiXCR clonotype calling, in-frame beta chains only. Each CDR3 protein appears once, grouped with its most common genes and DNA. The sample has about 680,000 distinct CDR3 sequences on record, approximately 15% of them singletons. The ten largest clones represent 3.6% of the sample. Remarks on this clonotype: Its antigen remains unidentified. No quality values exist for individual bases; no much larger clone is one base distant.

From a lookup of the germline V gene (reference sequence), CDR1 and CDR2 are SGHKS and YYEKEE. V is shortened by 2 bases, J by 5 bases, and the region joining them spans 10 bases. Inclusive of the bounding cysteine and phenylalanine, the CDR3 is 13 residues long. The DNA shown is the 39-base CDR3, in frame from base 1. The V and J segments used are TRBV5-5 and TRBJ1-1; perhaps TRBD1 is the D gene, with 6 bases matching. Sequenced sample: memory CD4+ T cells from blood. The sequence came from a female donor in good health, serving as a healthy control. The DNA sequence is as follows: TGTGCCAGCAGCTTTATCGGACAGACTGAAGCTTTCTTT. Protein translation: CASSFIGQTEAFF.